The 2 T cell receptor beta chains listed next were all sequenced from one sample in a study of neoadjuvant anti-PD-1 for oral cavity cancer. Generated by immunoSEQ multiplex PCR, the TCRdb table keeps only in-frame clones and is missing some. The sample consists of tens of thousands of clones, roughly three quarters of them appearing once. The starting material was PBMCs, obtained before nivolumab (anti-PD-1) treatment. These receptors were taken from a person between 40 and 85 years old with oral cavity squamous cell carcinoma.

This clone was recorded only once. CDR3 residues: CASSSGLAGVGGELFF. The CDR3 region has the DNA TGTGCCAGCAGCTCGGGACTAGCGGGGGTCGGAGGGGAGCTGTTTTTT. This rearrangement joins TRBV7-9 to TRBJ2-2, with 14 nucleotides matching TRBD2. The CDR3 is 16 amino acids. CDR1 and CDR2 (germline): SEHNR, FQNEAQ (reference sequence). The V gene end was trimmed by 4 bases and the J gene end by 8 bases; junction bases not matched to a gene: 6.

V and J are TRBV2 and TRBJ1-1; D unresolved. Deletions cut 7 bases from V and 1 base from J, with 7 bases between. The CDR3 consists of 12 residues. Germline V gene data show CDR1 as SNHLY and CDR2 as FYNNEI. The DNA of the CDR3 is TGTGCCAGCAAGCGGCCGAACACTGAAGCTTTCTTT. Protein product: CASKRPNTEAFF.